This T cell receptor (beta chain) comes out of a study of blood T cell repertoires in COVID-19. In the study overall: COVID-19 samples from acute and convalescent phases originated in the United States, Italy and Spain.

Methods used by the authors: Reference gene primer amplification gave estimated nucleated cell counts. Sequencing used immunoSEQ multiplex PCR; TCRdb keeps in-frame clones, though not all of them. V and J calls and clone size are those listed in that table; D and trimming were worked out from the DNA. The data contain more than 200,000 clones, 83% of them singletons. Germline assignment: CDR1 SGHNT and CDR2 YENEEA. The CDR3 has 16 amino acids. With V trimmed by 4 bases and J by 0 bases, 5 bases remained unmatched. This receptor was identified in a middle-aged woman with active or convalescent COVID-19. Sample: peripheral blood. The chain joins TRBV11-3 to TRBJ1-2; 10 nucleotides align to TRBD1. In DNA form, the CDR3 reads TGTGCCAGCAGCTCCGGGACAGGGGACCCTAACTATGGCTACACCTTC. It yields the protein CASSSGTGDPNYGYTF.